The rows below give T cell receptor beta chains drawn from one sample of a study of T-cell reconstitution after alpha-beta-depleted transplantation in children. From the PCR reads, TCRdb called clonotypes with MiXCR, one entry per CDR3 protein. Of approximately 390,000 distinct CDR3 sequences in the sample, roughly 10% were seen once. The source material was PBMCs from the stem cell graft donor, sampled from the stem cell graft. The origin of the receptors is a human donor who donated a stem cell graft to a child with acute myeloid leukemia. Each CDR3 is given with its conserved first and last residue. The D gene is left open where the match is weak. Expanded clones are given a class, and other clones once, few, many or no size at all.

j_call clone_size v_call d_call cdr3_length cdr3_nt cdr3_aa
TRBJ2-3 few TRBV27 . 15 TGTGCCAGCAGTTTAACCGGGACGAGAGGGGATACGCAGTATTTT CASSLTGTRGDTQYF
TRBJ2-3 . TRBV5-1 . 14 TGCGCCAGCGCGGACAGCCCTAACACAGATACGCAGTATTTT CASADSPNTDTQYF
TRBJ1-1 . TRBV6-1 . 15 TGTGCCAGCAGTGACTTTCCGCAGACTAACACTGAAGCTTTCTTT CASSDFPQTNTEAFF
TRBJ1-6 few TRBV7-9 . 16 TGTGCCAGCAAGGGAGGAGGGAGGGCTAAGAATTCACCCCTCCACTTT CASKGGGRAKNSPLHF
TRBJ2-1 . TRBV20-1 TRBD1 17 TGCAGTGCCTCCCATCGACAGGGAATCTTGGGCTACAATGAGCAGTTCTTC CSASHRQGILGYNEQFF
TRBJ2-5 many TRBV10-3 TRBD2 14 TGTGCCATCAGTAGCGGGAGGGCCGGGGAGACCCAGTACTTC CAISSGRAGETQYF
TRBJ2-7 . TRBV5-1 TRBD2 15 TGCGCCAGCAGCGCGGGACTAGCGGGAGTTGACGAGCAGTACTTC CASSAGLAGVDEQYF
TRBJ2-7 many TRBV5-1 . 14 TGCGCCAGCAGCACTACAGGGATCCCCTACGAGCAGTACTTC CASSTTGIPYEQYF
TRBJ2-1 . TRBV10-1 TRBD2 17 TGCGCCAGCAGTGGATCGAGCAGCGGGGGCGCCTACAATGAGCAGTTCTTC CASSGSSSGGAYNEQFF
TRBJ2-3 many TRBV27 TRBD2 17 TGTGCCAGCAGTTCCGACTTGTGGGTAGCGGGAGCAGATACGCAGTATTTT CASSSDLWVAGADTQYF
TRBJ2-4 . TRBV5-1 TRBD2 17 TGCGCCAGCAGGCGGGGACTAGCGGGAGAAGGCGAAAACATTCAGTACTTC CASRRGLAGEGENIQYF
TRBJ2-2 . TRBV7-2 TRBD1 16 TGTGCCAGCAGCTGGAGGACAGGGGGGAACACCGGGGAGCTGTTTTTT CASSWRTGGNTGELFF
TRBJ2-3 . TRBV15 TRBD2 16 TGTGCCACCAGCAGAGGACTAGCGGGGGTATCAGATACGCAGTATTTT CATSRGLAGVSDTQYF
TRBJ1-1 few TRBV5-1 . 15 TGCGCCAGCAGCCTACAGGTAGACATGAACACTGAAGCTTTCTTT CASSLQVDMNTEAFF
TRBJ1-2 many TRBV12-3/TRBV12-4 . 17 TGTGCCAGCAGTTTGTCAGGGTCCTCCCACCCTAACTATGGCTACACCTTC CASSLSGSSHPNYGYTF
TRBJ2-3 many TRBV7-8 TRBD2 17 TGTGCCAGCAGAAAGACAGCCGGGACTAGCGGCACAGATACGCAGTATTTT CASRKTAGTSGTDTQYF
TRBJ2-7 many TRBV29-1 TRBD2 14 TGCAGCGTTGAGGGTCCAGCGGGAGGCGATGAGCAGTACTTC CSVEGPAGGDEQYF
TRBJ2-1 . TRBV5-5 TRBD2 15 TGTGCCAGCGGCGGGACTAGCGGGAGCGGCGATGAGCAGTTCTTC CASGGTSGSGDEQFF
TRBJ2-3 . TRBV4-1 . 12 TGCGCCAGCAGCCCGTCCCAGGATACGCAGTATTTT CASSPSQDTQYF
TRBJ2-3 . TRBV5-1 . 16 TGCGCCAGCAACAAGGGGGGCATGCATAGCACAGATACGCAGTATTTT CASNKGGMHSTDTQYF
TRBJ2-1 few TRBV10-1 . 14 TGCGCCAGCAGTGGCGGGATAGACTACAATGAGCAGTTCTTC CASSGGIDYNEQFF
TRBJ2-7 many TRBV12-3/TRBV12-4 TRBD1 14 TGTGCCAGCAGTCCCGGACAGGCCACCTACGAGCAGTACTTC CASSPGQATYEQYF
TRBJ2-1 few TRBV5-1 . 15 TGCGCCAGCAGCTTGCTACAAAACTCCTACAATGAGCAGTTCTTC CASSLLQNSYNEQFF
TRBJ2-1 . TRBV10-2 TRBD2 15 TGCGCCAGCATTGGGCTAGCGGGGATAAACAATGAGCAGTTCTTC CASIGLAGINNEQFF
TRBJ2-5 few TRBV6-5 TRBD1 15 TGTGCCAGCAGTTACTCCTCGGACAGGGAAGAGACCCAGTACTTC CASSYSSDREETQYF
TRBJ1-2 few TRBV21-1 . 9 TGTGCCAGCAGCAAATCCTCCACCTTC CASSKSSTF
TRBJ1-3 . TRBV7-2 . 15 TGTGCCAGTACGCAGATTGCTTACTCTGGAAACACCATATATTTT CASTQIAYSGNTIYF
TRBJ2-3 few TRBV29-1 TRBD1 14 TGCAGCGCCAGATGGACAGGGGGGCCAGATACGCAGTATTTT CSARWTGGPDTQYF
TRBJ1-2 few TRBV6-5 . 14 TGTGCCAGCAGTTACTCCGTATCGTCCTATGGCTACACCTTC CASSYSVSSYGYTF
TRBJ1-5 . TRBV4-2 . 15 TGTGCCAGCAGCCAAGATCTCGGGCTCAATCAGCCCCAGCATTTT CASSQDLGLNQPQHF
TRBJ2-3 many TRBV12-3/TRBV12-4 TRBD2 15 TGTGCCAGCAGTTTAGAAGCGGGGTACACAGATACGCAGTATTTT CASSLEAGYTDTQYF
TRBJ2-3 many TRBV5-1 . 15 TGCGCCAGCAGCTTGGCCCGGGACAGCACAGATACGCAGTATTTT CASSLARDSTDTQYF
TRBJ2-5 few TRBV29-1 . 14 TGCAGCGTCGCGGCTGGGACACTTCAAGAGACCCAGTACTTC CSVAAGTLQETQYF
TRBJ2-7 . TRBV20-1 . 15 TGCAGTGCTAGCGTCTCGGGGGCCCGCTCCTACGAGCAGTACTTC CSASVSGARSYEQYF
TRBJ1-5 few TRBV27 . 15 TGTGCCAGCAGTTTACTCCAGGGTAGCAATCAGCCCCAGCATTTT CASSLLQGSNQPQHF
TRBJ2-6 few TRBV4-1 . 15 TGCGCCAGCAGCCTCGGATGGGCTGGGGCCAACGTCCTGACTTTC CASSLGWAGANVLTF
TRBJ1-6 few TRBV6-2/TRBV6-3 . 15 TGTGCCAGCAGTTACTCGGAAGGGGTTAATTCACCCCTCCACTTT CASSYSEGVNSPLHF
TRBJ2-7 . TRBV20-1 TRBD2 14 TGCAGTGCTACCCTAGCGGGAGGCGGATTTAAGCAGTACTTC CSATLAGGGFKQYF
TRBJ2-4 many TRBV20-1 . 13 TGCAGTGCTACGGGTATCGTAGGAAACATTCAGTACTTC CSATGIVGNIQYF
TRBJ2-4 few TRBV10-1 . 14 TGCGCCAGCAGTGAGGCAGGAGCCAAAAACATTCAGTACTTC CASSEAGAKNIQYF
TRBJ1-2 many TRBV7-8 . 13 TGTGCCAGCAGCTTAGCTACTGAATATGGCTACACCTTC CASSLATEYGYTF
TRBJ2-3 . TRBV20-1 TRBD2 15 TGCAGTGCTAGTGATGCGCGGGGGGGCCTGGATACGCAGTATTTT CSASDARGGLDTQYF
TRBJ1-2 few TRBV10-3 TRBD1 14 TGTGCCATCAGACTTCCACAGGGGATGGGGGGCTACACCTTC CAIRLPQGMGGYTF
TRBJ1-5 . TRBV12-3/TRBV12-4 TRBD1 15 TGTGCCAGCAGTATAACCGGGACAGGGGTTCAGCCCCAGCATTTT CASSITGTGVQPQHF
TRBJ2-5 . TRBV20-1 TRBD1 13 TGCAGTGCTAGCCCGACAGGGGTTGAGACCCAGTACTTC CSASPTGVETQYF